The clone carrying this T cell receptor beta chain was observed at least ten times. These data are taken from a study of HIV-infected patients and healthy controls. V shed 3 bases, J shed 2 bases, and the junction held 10 bases outside the gene matches. Germline V gene lookup returns CDR1 SGHRS and CDR2 YFSETQ. The CDR3 covers 18 residues. TCRdb ran MiXCR on the 5' RACE reads and lists one entry per CDR3 protein. The sample has roughly 18,000 distinct CDR3 sequences; approximately 16% are singletons. V gene TRBV5-1 combines with J gene TRBJ2-3; 12 bases fit TRBD2. Sequencing was carried out using CD8+ T cells from blood. This TCR derives from a human donor in good health. CDR3 in DNA: TGCGCCAGCAGCTGGGGACTAGCGGGTGTCGTCCTCACAGATACGCAGTATTTT. It translates to CASSWGLAGVVLTDTQYF.